This record concerns one TCR beta chain sequence. Antigen: not known. The table came from immunoSEQ multiplex PCR; TCRdb's copy has only in-frame clones and leaves some out. The data show just under 75,000 clones, approximately 90% seen once. This sample is part of a study of OX40 agonist ivuxolimab in advanced cancers. In the study overall: The study reported partial responses in three patients: one hepatocellular carcinoma, two cutaneous melanoma. Overall study results and limits: In a subset of nonresponders, normalized T-cell clonal expansion was also low. At doses 0.1 to 3.0 mg/kg, CD4+ and CD8+ clones expanded.

The V and J ends lost 5 bases and 1 base, in that order; junction bases with no gene match: 4. The CDR3 covers 15 residues. CDR1 and CDR2 (germline): SEHNR, FQNEAQ (reference sequence). Systemic immunosuppression or autoimmune disease history was grounds to exclude patients. Sequencing was performed on CD4+ or CD8+ T cells sorted from blood, taken in a trial of the OX40 agonist ivuxolimab. The chain employs TRBV7-9 and TRBJ2-3; 9 positions match TRBD2. The clonotype was recovered from an adult with an advanced solid tumor such as melanoma, head and neck, liver or kidney cancer. The CDR3 spells CASSLRTSGTDTQYF. The CDR3 DNA is TGTGCCAGCAGCCTGAGGACTAGCGGCACAGATACGCAGTATTTT.